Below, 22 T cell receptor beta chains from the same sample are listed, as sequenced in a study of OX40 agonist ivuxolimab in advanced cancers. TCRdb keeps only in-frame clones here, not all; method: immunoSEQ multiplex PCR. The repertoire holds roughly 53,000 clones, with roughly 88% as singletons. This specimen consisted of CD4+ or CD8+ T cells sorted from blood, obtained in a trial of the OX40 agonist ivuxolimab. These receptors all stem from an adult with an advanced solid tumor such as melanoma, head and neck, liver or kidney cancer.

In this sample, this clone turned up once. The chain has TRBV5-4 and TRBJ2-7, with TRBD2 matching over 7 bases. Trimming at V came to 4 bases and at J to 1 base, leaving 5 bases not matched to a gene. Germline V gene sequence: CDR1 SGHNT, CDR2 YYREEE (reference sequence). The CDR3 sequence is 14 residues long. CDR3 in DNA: TGTGCCAGCAGCGCCGGCGGGAGTTCCTACGAGCAGTACTTC. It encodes CASSAGGSSYEQYF. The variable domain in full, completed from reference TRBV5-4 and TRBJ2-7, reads ETGVTQSPTHLIKTRGQQVTLRCSSQSGHNTVSWYQQALGQGPQFIFQYYREEENGRGNFPPRFSGLQFPNYSSELNVNALELDDSALYLCASSAGGSSYEQYFGPGTRLTVT.

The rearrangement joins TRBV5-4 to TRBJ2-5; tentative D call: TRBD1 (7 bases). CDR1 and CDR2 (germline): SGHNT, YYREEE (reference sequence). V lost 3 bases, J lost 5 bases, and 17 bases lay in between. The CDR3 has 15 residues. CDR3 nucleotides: TGTGCCAGCAGCTCGACAGGGACTTGGGGGGAGACCCAGTACTTC. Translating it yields CASSSTGTWGETQYF.

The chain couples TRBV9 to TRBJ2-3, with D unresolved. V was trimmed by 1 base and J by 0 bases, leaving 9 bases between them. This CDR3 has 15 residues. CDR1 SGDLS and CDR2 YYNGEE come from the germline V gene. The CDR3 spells CASSVHETSTDTQYF. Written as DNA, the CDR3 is TGTGCCAGCAGCGTACACGAAACTAGCACAGATACGCAGTATTTT.

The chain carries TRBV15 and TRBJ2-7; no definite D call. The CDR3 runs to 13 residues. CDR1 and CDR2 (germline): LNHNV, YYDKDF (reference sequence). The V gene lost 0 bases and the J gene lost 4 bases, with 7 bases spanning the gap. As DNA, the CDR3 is TGTGCCACCAGCAGAGAGGATTCATACGAGCAGTACTTC. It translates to CATSREDSYEQYF.

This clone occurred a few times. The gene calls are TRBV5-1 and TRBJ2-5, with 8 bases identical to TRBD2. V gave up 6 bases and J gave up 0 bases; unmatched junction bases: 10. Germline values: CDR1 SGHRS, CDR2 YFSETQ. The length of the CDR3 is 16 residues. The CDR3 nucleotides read TGCGCCAGCAATTCTGCTGGCGGGGGGCACCAAGAGACCCAGTACTTC. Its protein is CASNSAGGGHQETQYF.

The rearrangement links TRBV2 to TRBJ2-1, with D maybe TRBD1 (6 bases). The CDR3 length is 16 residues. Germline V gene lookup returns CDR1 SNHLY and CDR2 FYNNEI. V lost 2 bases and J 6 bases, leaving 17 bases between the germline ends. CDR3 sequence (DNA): TGTGCCAGCAGTGAATTGGGGATACAAGGGGGCAATGAGCAGTTCTTC. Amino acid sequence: CASSELGIQGGNEQFF.

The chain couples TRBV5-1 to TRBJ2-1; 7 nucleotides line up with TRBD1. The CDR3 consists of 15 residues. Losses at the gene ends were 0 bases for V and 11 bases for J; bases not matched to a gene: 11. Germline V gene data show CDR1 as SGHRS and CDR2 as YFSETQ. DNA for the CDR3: TGCGCCAGCAGCTTGGGGATCGGACAGGCCGGGCAGCAGTTCTTC. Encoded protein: CASSLGIGQAGQQFF. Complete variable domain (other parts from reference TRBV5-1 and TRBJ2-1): KAGVTQTPRYLIKTRGQQVTLSCSPISGHRSVSWYQQTPGQGLQFLFEYFSETQRNKGNFPGRFSGRQFSNSRSEMNVSTLELGDSALYLCASSLGIGQAGQQFFGPGTRLTVL.

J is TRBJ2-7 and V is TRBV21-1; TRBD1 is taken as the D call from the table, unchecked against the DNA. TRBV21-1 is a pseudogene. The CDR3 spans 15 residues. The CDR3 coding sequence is TGTGCCAGCAGCACAACTCGGGACAGAAACTACGAGCAGTACGTC. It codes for CASSTTRDRNYEQYV.

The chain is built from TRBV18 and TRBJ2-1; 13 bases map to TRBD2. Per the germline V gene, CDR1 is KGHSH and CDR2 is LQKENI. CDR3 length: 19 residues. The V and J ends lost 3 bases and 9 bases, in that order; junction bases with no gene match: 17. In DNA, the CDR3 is TGTGCCAGCTCACCCGGACTAGCGGGGGCCCTAATCTCTACAACTGAGCAGTTCTTC. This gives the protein CASSPGLAGALISTTEQFF.

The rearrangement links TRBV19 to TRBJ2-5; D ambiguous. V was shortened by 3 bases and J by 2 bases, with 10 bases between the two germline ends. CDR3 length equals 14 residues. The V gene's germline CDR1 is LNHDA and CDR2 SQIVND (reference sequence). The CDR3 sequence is CASSIGPKQETQYF. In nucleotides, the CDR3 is TGTGCCAGTAGTATTGGACCCAAACAAGAGACCCAGTACTTC.

CDR3 DNA sequence: TGTGCCAGCAGCCGATTAGCGGGAGAGGGACCCGGGGAGCTGTTTTTT. This gives the protein CASSRLAGEGPGELFF. The chain combines TRBV5-6 with TRBJ2-2; 9 nucleotides line up with TRBD2. This CDR3 contains 16 residues. Germline CDR1 and CDR2: SGHDT and YYEEEE. Unmatched junction bases numbered 10, after V lost 4 bases and J lost 6 bases.

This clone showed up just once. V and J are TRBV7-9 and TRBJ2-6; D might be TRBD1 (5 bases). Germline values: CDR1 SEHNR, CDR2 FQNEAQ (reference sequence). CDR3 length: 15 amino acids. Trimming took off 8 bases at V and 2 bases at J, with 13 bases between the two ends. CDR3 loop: CASVKQVPGANVLTF. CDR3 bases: TGTGCCAGCGTAAAACAGGTACCTGGGGCCAACGTCCTGACTTTC.

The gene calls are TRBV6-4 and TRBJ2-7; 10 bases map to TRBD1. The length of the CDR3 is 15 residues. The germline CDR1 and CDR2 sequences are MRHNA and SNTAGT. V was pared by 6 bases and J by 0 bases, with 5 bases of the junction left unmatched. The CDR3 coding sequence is TGTGCCAGCAGAATGGGACAGGGGAACTCCTACGAGCAGTACGTC. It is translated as CASRMGQGNSYEQYV.

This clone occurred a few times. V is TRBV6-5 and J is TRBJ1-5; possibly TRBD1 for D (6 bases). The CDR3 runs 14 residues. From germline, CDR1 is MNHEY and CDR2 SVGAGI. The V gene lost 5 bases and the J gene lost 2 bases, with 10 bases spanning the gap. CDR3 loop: CASSDRSGNQPQHF. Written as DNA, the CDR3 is TGTGCCAGCAGTGACAGGAGCGGCAATCAGCCCCAGCATTTT.

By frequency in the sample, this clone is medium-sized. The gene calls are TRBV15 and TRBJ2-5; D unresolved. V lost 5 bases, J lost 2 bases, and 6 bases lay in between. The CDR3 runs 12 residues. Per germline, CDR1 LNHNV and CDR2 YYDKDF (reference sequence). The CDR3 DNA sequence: TGTGCCACCAGCGTTCAGCAAGAGACCCAGTACTTC. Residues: CATSVQQETQYF.

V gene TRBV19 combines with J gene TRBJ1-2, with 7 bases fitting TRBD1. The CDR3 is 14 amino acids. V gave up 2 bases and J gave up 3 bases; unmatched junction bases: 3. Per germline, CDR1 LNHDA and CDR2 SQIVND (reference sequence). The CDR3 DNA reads TGTGCCAGTAGTATATTAGGGGGCGACTATGGCTACACCTTC. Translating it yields CASSILGGDYGYTF.

In DNA form, the CDR3 reads TGTGCCAGCAGCTCCGCCACCGGGGAGCTGTTTTTT. Translated, it gives CASSSATGELFF. This sequence joins TRBV7-2 and TRBJ2-2; D remains ambiguous. Germline lookup yields CDR1 SGHTA and CDR2 FQGNSA. This CDR3 is 12 amino acids long. Deletions cut 4 bases from V and 4 bases from J, with 4 bases between. Looking up the rest from reference TRBV7-2 and TRBJ2-2 gives the full variable domain: GAGVSQSPSNKVTEKGKDVELRCDPISGHTALYWYRQSLGQGLEFLIYFQGNSAPDKSGLPSDRFSAERTGGSVSTLTIQRTQQEDSAVYLCASSSATGELFFGEGSRLTVL.

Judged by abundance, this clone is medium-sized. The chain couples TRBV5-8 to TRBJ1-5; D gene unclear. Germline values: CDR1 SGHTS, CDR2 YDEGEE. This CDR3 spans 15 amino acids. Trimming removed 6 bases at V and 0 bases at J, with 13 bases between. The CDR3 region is CASTNGILSNQPQHF. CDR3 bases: TGTGCCAGCACGAACGGAATTCTTAGCAATCAGCCCCAGCATTTT.

The CDR3 loop reads CASKVSVGTDTQYF. CDR3 DNA sequence: TGTGCCAGCAAGGTATCTGTGGGCACAGATACGCAGTATTTT. The V and J genes are TRBV2 and TRBJ2-3; D not certain. V was clipped by 7 bases and J by 1 base, with 12 bases between them. Germline values: CDR1 SNHLY, CDR2 FYNNEI. The CDR3 runs 14 residues.

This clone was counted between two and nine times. DNA for the CDR3: TGTGCCAGCAGCCCTGAGGGGGTAGCGGGCAATGAGCAGTTCTTC. Translating gives CASSPEGVAGNEQFF. V and J are TRBV5-4 and TRBJ2-1, with D possibly being TRBD2 (7 bases). The CDR3 runs to 15 residues. Trimming took 4 bases from V and 6 from J, leaving 17 bases between them. Germline CDR1 reads SGHNT; CDR2 reads YYREEE (reference sequence).

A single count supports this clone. CDR3 nucleotide sequence: TGTGCCAGCAGCGGACTAGCGGGGGGGCAAGAGACCCAGTACTTC. Translated, it gives CASSGLAGGQETQYF. This rearrangement joins TRBV5-4 to TRBJ2-5; 15 nucleotides match TRBD2. CDR3 size: 15 residues. Unmatched junction bases numbered 0, after V lost 4 bases and J lost 2 bases. Germline CDR1 is SGHNT and CDR2 is YYREEE (reference sequence).

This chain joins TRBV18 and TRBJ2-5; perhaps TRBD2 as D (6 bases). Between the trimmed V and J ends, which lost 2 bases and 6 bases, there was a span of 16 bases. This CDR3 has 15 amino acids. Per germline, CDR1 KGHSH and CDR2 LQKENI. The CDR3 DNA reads TGTGCCAGCTCACCAACGGAAGGAGGGTGGCAGACCCAGTACTTC. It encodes CASSPTEGGWQTQYF.